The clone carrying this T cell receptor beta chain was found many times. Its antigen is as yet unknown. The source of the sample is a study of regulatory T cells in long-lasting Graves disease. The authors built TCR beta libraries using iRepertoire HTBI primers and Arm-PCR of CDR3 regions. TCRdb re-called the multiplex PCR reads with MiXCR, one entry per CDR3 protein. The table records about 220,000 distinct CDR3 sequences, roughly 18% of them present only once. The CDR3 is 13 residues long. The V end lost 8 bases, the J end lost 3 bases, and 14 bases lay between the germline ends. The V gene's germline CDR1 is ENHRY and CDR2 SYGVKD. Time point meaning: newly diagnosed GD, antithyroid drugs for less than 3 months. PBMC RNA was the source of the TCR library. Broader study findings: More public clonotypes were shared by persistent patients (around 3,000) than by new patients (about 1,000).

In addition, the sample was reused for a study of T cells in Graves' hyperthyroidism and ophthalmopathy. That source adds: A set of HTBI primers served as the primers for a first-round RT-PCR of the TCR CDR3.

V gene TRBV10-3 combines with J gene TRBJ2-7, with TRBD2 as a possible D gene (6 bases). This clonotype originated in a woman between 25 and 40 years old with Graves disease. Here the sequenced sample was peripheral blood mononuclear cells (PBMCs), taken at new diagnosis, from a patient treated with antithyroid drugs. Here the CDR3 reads CAIGGVAGYEQYF. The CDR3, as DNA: TGTGCCATCGGAGGGGTCGCGGGCTACGAGCAGTACTTC.